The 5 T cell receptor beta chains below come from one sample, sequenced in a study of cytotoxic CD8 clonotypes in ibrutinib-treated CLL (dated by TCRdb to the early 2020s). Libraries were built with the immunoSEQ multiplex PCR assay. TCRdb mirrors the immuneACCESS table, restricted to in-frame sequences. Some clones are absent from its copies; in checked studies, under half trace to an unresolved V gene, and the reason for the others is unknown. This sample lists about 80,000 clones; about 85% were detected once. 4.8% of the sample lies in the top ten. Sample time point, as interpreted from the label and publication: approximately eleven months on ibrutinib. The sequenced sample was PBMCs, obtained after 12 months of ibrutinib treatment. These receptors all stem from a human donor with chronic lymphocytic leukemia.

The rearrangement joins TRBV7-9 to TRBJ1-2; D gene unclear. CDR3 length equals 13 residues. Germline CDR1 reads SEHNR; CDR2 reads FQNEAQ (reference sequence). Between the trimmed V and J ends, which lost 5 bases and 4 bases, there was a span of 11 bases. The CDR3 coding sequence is TGTGCCAGCAGCCGAAACTCCATCTATGGCTACACCTTC. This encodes CASSRNSIYGYTF.

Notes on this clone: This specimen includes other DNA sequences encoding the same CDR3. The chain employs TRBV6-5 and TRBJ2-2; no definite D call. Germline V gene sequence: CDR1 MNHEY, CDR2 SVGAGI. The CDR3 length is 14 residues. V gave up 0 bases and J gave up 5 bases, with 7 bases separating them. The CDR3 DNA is TGTGCCAGCAGTTACTCGAGAAGGACCGGGGAGCTGTTTTTT. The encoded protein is CASSYSRRTGELFF.

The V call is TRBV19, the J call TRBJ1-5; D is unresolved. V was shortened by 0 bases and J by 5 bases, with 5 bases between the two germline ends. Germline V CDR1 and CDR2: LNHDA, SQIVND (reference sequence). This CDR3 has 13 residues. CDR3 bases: TGTGCCAGTAGTATAGACACCCATCAGCCCCAGCATTTT. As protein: CASSIDTHQPQHF.

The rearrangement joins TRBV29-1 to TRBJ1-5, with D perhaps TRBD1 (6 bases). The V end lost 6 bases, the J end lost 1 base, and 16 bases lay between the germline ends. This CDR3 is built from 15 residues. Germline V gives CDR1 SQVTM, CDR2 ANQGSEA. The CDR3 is CSVPGGGGSNQPQHF. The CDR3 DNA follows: TGCAGCGTCCCCGGAGGGGGGGGGAGCAATCAGCCCCAGCATTTT.

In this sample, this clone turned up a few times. The CDR3 DNA is TGTGCCACTGCCCCCGGGGGCTATTCACCCCTCCACTTT. Its translation is CATAPGGYSPLHF. The chain is built from TRBV7-2 and TRBJ1-6; D possibly corresponds to TRBD1 (6 bases). This CDR3 region has 13 residues. The V and J ends lost 10 bases and 8 bases respectively, with 15 bases between them. The germline V gene encodes CDR1 SGHTA and CDR2 FQGNSA.